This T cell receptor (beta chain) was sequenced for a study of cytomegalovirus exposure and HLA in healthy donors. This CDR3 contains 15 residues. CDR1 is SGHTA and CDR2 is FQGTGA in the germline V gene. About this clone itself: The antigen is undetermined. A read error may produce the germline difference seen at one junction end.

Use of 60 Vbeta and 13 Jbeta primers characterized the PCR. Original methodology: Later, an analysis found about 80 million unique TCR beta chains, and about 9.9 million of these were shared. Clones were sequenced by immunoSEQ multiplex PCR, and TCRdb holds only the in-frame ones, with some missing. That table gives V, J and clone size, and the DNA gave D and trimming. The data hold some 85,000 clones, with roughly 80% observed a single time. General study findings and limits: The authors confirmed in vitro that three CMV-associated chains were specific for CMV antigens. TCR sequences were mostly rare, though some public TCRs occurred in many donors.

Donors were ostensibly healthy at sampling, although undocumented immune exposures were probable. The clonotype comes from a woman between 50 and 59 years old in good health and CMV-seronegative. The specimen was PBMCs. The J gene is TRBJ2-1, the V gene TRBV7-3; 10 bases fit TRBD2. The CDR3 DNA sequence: TGTGCCAGCGGCTTAGGGACTAGCGCGTACAATGAGCAGTTCTTC. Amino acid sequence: CASGLGTSAYNEQFF.